Described below is a single T cell receptor beta chain sequence and its context. The germline V gene has CDR1 KGHSH and CDR2 LQKENI. Trimming removed 0 bases from V and 3 bases from J, with 6 bases in between. This CDR3 has 14 amino acids. The sample originates from a study of OX40 agonist ivuxolimab in advanced cancers. Study summary: Intravenous ivuxolimab was administered to patients every 2 weeks at 0.01 to 10 mg/kg.

Sequencing used immunoSEQ multiplex PCR; TCRdb keeps in-frame clones, though not all of them. Here the sample spans 65,000 to 80,000 clones, 70% to 90% being singletons. The clonotype originates from an adult with an advanced solid tumor such as melanoma, head and neck, liver or kidney cancer. The chain carries TRBV18 and TRBJ2-1, with D perhaps TRBD2 (6 bases). The specimen was CD4+ or CD8+ T cells sorted from blood, collected in a trial of the OX40 agonist ivuxolimab. CDR3 coding DNA: TGTGCCAGCTCACCACCGGGGGGCTACAATGAGCAGTTCTTC. This codes for CASSPPGGYNEQFF.